Listed below are T cell receptor beta chains from one sample, sequenced in a study of shared clonotypes between healthy human individuals. Assay: immunoSEQ multiplex PCR; the TCRdb copy retains only in-frame clones and omits some. The profile shows about 980,000 clones, about three quarters of them singletons. What was sequenced was memory CD4+ T cells sorted from blood. The receptor source for this set is a man aged 18 to 30 in good health. Each CDR3 is given with its conserved first and last residue. D genes are given only for firm matches. Part of the rows lack a size; the others show once, few, many or a class for expanded clones.

j_gene | v_gene | d_gene | abundance | CDR3nt | CDR3aa
TRBJ1-1 | TRBV9 | NA | NA | TGTGCCAGCAGCCAAGAACCTCCGGGACTCAACACTGAAGCTTTCTTT | CASSQEPPGLNTEAFF
TRBJ2-3 | TRBV27 | NA | NA | TGTGCCAGCAGTTCGATTAATTTTGGTTGGAGGCAGTATTTT | CASSSINFGWRQYF
TRBJ2-1 | TRBV7-9 | TRBD2 | NA | TGTGCCAGCAGCCCGGCGGCGGGAGGGTATGAGCAGTTCTTC | CASSPAAGGYEQFF
TRBJ1-5 | TRBV6-5 | NA | NA | TGTGCCAGCAGTTTGGGGGCAAGTCAGCCCCAGCATTTT | CASSLGASQPQHF
TRBJ2-1 | TRBV18 | NA | NA | TGTGCCAGCTCACCAGTAAAGGGGACCTACAATGAGCAGTTCTTC | CASSPVKGTYNEQFF
TRBJ2-2 | TRBV6-1 | NA | few | TGTGCCAGCGGGGCAGGGACATGGTCCACCGGGGAGCTGTTTTTT | CASGAGTWSTGELFF
TRBJ2-2 | TRBV11-2 | NA | NA | TGTGCCAGCAGCCACGGGAGAGGTGGGAACACCGGGGAGCTGTTTTTT | CASSHGRGGNTGELFF
TRBJ2-4 | TRBV5-4 | NA | NA | TGTGCCAGCAGCTTGGCGTTAGAGGCGGGCGGCAACATTCAGTACTTC | CASSLALEAGGNIQYF
TRBJ1-3 | TRBV9 | TRBD1 | NA | TGTGCCAGCAGCCCCCGGACAGGGGGCACAGGAAACACCATATATTTT | CASSPRTGGTGNTIYF
TRBJ1-5 | TRBV7-2 | NA | NA | TGTGCCAGCACCCAAGGCTTAGGGGCAAATCAGCCCCAGCATTTT | CASTQGLGANQPQHF
TRBJ1-2 | TRBV14 | NA | NA | TGTGCCAGCAGCCAAGAAGTGCTGGGGAACTATGGCTACACCTTC | CASSQEVLGNYGYTF
TRBJ2-7 | TRBV27 | NA | NA | TGTGCCAGCAGCGAGAGAGGGGGAACCTACGAGCAGTACTTC | CASSERGGTYEQYF
TRBJ2-3 | TRBV5-1 | TRBD2 | NA | TGCGCCAGCAGCACAACTAGCGGGAGCACAGATACGCAGTATTTT | CASSTTSGSTDTQYF
TRBJ2-5 | TRBV6-4 | TRBD2 | NA | TGTGCCAGCAGTGACTTCGGGACTAGCGGGAGAGGTAGGGAGACCCAGTACTTC | CASSDFGTSGRGRETQYF
TRBJ1-2 | TRBV2 | TRBD1 | once | TGTGCCAGCAGTACATTAGGGACAGTCCCTGGCTACACCTTC | CASSTLGTVPGYTF
TRBJ2-6 | TRBV5-6 | NA | NA | TGTGCCAGCAGCTTCCCGGGATCTGGGGCCAACGTCCTGACTTTC | CASSFPGSGANVLTF
TRBJ2-3 | TRBV7-2 | TRBD2 | NA | TGTGCCAGCAGCTTATACGCAGCGGGATCGAGCACAGATACGCAGTATTTT | CASSLYAAGSSTDTQYF
TRBJ2-5 | TRBV5-1 | NA | NA | TGCGCCAGCAGAGGGACGGGGGCAGAGACCCAGTACTTC | CASRGTGAETQYF
TRBJ1-5 | TRBV6-5 | NA | few | TGTGCCAGTGGGGTGGGGAGCAATCAGCCCCAGCATTTT | CASGVGSNQPQHF
TRBJ1-4 | TRBV5-1 | TRBD1 | many | TGCGCCAGCAGCCCTGGAGATTGGACAGGGTCCAAAAAACTGTTTTTT | CASSPGDWTGSKKLFF
TRBJ1-2 | TRBV2 | TRBD1 | NA | TGTGCCAGCAGTGGTGACAGGGGGCCTTATGGCTACACCTTC | CASSGDRGPYGYTF
TRBJ2-2 | TRBV4-1 | TRBD1 | NA | TGCGCCAGCAGCCAAGAAGGGGCAGGGGGTCCCGGGGAGCTGTTTTTT | CASSQEGAGGPGELFF
TRBJ2-5 | TRBV6-5 | TRBD1 | few | TGTGCCAGCAGTTCGGCAGGGGGTATCGAGACCCAGTACTTC | CASSSAGGIETQYF
TRBJ1-3 | TRBV18 | TRBD1 | NA | TGTGCCAGCTCACAGGGACAGTCTGGAAACACCATATATTTT | CASSQGQSGNTIYF
TRBJ2-5 | TRBV7-9 | NA | NA | TGTGCCAGCAGCTTAGCGCGGCCGGTACAAGAGACCCAGTACTTC | CASSLARPVQETQYF
TRBJ1-2 | TRBV30 | TRBD1 | once | TGTGCCTGTCGAGGACAGGAGATCTATGGCTACACCTTC | CACRGQEIYGYTF
TRBJ2-5 | TRBV28 | NA | NA | TGTGCCAGCAGTTTTCGTGCAGGGCGGGAGACCCAGTACTTC | CASSFRAGRETQYF
TRBJ2-1 | TRBV15 | NA | NA | TGTGCCACCAGAACCGGGACAAGACCCTACAATGAGCAGTTCTTC | CATRTGTRPYNEQFF
TRBJ2-7 | TRBV10-3 | NA | NA | TGTGCCATCAGTGAGCACACTTCCTACGAGCAGTACTTC | CAISEHTSYEQYF
TRBJ2-5 | TRBV19 | NA | NA | TGTGCCAGTAGTATAGGGCAGGGAAAGGAGACCCAGTACTTC | CASSIGQGKETQYF
TRBJ2-1 | TRBV7-7 | TRBD2 | NA | TGTGCTAGCAGTCGGACCCCCGGGGGGAATGAGCAGTTCTTC | CASSRTPGGNEQFF
TRBJ2-7 | TRBV9 | NA | NA | TGTGCCAGCAGCGTTTCCCCTCGAAGCTCCTACGAGCAGTACTTC | CASSVSPRSSYEQYF
TRBJ2-5 | TRBV5-4 | NA | NA | TGTGCCAGCAGCTTGGAGAGGGCCCCCATTATTGAGACCCAGTACTTC | CASSLERAPIIETQYF
TRBJ2-3 | TRBV13 | TRBD2 | NA | TGTGCCAGCAGACTCGGGGGGAACACAGATACGCAGTATTTT | CASRLGGNTDTQYF
TRBJ2-3 | TRBV10-3 | TRBD2 | NA | TGTGCCATCAGTAGGACTAGCGGGGGGGATACGCAGTATTTT | CAISRTSGGDTQYF
TRBJ2-3 | TRBV5-1 | NA | NA | TGCGCCAGCAGCTTAGTTTTGGGAGTGGTTTCCACAGATACGCAGTATTTT | CASSLVLGVVSTDTQYF
TRBJ1-1 | TRBV19 | NA | NA | TGTGCCAGTAGTACTCAGGAGCTTAGGAACACTGAAGCTTTCTTT | CASSTQELRNTEAFF
TRBJ2-1 | TRBV30 | TRBD1 | many | TGTGCCTGGAGTGGGGGACAGGGAAGGTACAATGAGCAGTTCTTC | CAWSGGQGRYNEQFF
TRBJ1-2 | TRBV5-1 | TRBD1 | NA | TGCGCCAGCAGCTTACAGGGGACAAACTATGGCTACACCTTC | CASSLQGTNYGYTF
TRBJ2-3 | TRBV7-8 | NA | NA | TGTGCCAGCAGCTTAGCGCATACGGGGGGCCTTGGCACAGATACGCAGTATTTT | CASSLAHTGGLGTDTQYF
TRBJ1-2 | TRBV5-4 | NA | NA | TGTGCCAGCAGCAAAGGGGGGGGGCATTCGACCCCAGATGGCTACACCTTC | CASSKGGGHSTPDGYTF
TRBJ2-5 | TRBV5-1 | NA | NA | TGCGCCAGCAGCTTGGCCCCAGGGGGGCAAGAGACCCAGTACTTC | CASSLAPGGQETQYF
TRBJ1-1 | TRBV6-1 | NA | NA | TGTGCCAGCAGTGAAGGTTTGGGAGTCAGGGGTGGGACTGAAGCTTTCTTT | CASSEGLGVRGGTEAFF
TRBJ1-6 | TRBV18 | NA | NA | TGTGCCAGCTCACCTGCGGAGAGCTCCTATAATTCACCCCTCCACTTT | CASSPAESSYNSPLHF
TRBJ1-4 | TRBV6-5 | NA | NA | TGTGCCAGCAGCCGGGCGGCGACTCGGATGGAACTGTTTTTT | CASSRAATRMELFF
TRBJ1-2 | TRBV6-1 | NA | once | TGTGCCAGCATCAACTTCTCCTATGGCTACACCTTC | CASINFSYGYTF
TRBJ2-2 | TRBV11-2 | TRBD1 | few | TGTGCCACGGGACAGGGGAGCACCGGGGAGCTGTTTTTT | CATGQGSTGELFF
TRBJ1-5 | TRBV19 | NA | NA | TGTGCCAGTAGTGTTGGGGGTAGGGGGGGCAATCAGCCCCAGCATTTT | CASSVGGRGGNQPQHF